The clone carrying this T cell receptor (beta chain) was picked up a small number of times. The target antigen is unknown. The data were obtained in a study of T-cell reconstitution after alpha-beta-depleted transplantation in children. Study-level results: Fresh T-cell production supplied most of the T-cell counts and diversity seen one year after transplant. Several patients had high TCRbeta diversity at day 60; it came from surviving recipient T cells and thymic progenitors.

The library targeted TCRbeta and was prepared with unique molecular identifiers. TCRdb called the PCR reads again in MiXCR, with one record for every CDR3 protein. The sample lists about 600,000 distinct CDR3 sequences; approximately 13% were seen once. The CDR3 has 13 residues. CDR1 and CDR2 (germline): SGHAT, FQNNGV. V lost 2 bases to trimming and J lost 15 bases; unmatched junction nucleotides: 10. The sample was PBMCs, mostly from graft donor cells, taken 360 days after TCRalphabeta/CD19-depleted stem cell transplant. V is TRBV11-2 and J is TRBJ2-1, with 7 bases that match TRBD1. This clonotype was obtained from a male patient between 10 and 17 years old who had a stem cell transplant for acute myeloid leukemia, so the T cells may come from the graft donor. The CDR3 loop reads CASSLKVLQGWFF. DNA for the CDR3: TGTGCCAGCAGCTTAAAGGTTCTACAGGGGTGGTTCTTC.